These 25 T cell receptor beta chains came from one sample sequenced in a study of cytomegalovirus exposure and HLA in healthy donors. The study ran its PCR with 60 Vbeta and 13 Jbeta primers. The protocol was immunoSEQ multiplex PCR, while the TCRdb copy is restricted to in-frame clones and leaves out a portion. The sample holds about 250,000 clones; 75% to 85% are singletons and the top ten take about 0.3%. Sequencing was performed on PBMCs. These receptors came from a girl aged 2 to 10 in good health and CMV-seronegative.

This clone was observed once. This sequence joins TRBV5-1 and TRBJ1-2, with 9 bases aligning to TRBD1. V was clipped by 0 bases and J by 3 bases; unmatched bases: 3. CDR3 size: 15 residues. The V gene's germline CDR1 is SGHRS and CDR2 YFSETQ. CDR3 region: CASSLAQGADYGYTF. The DNA of the CDR3 is TGCGCCAGCAGCTTGGCACAGGGGGCAGACTATGGCTACACCTTC.

V gene TRBV2 combines with J gene TRBJ1-1, with D perhaps TRBD1 (5 bases). V was pared by 6 bases and J by 10 bases, with 15 bases between. The CDR3 is 12 residues long. The germline CDR1 and CDR2 sequences are SNHLY and FYNNEI. The CDR3: CASRIDSHTAFF. The DNA for the CDR3 is TGTGCCAGCAGGATAGACAGCCATACAGCTTTCTTT.

The chain combines TRBV7-9 with TRBJ1-1; possible D gene TRBD1, 6 bases. Germline lookup yields CDR1 SEHNR and CDR2 FQNEAQ (reference sequence). The V gene lost 4 bases and the J gene lost 4 bases, with 19 bases spanning the gap. CDR3 size: 16 residues. CDR3 sequence (DNA): TGTGCCAGCAGCTCGCCCGGGGGGCCGATGGGCACTGAAGCTTTCTTT. Protein product: CASSSPGGPMGTEAFF.

CDR3: CASRIGQGVDIQYF. CDR3 in DNA: TGTGCCAGCAGGATAGGACAGGGAGTGGACATTCAGTACTTC. V is TRBV2 and J is TRBJ2-4; 8 bases map to TRBD1. CDR1 and CDR2 (germline): SNHLY, FYNNEI. The V and J ends lost 6 bases and 8 bases, in that order; junction bases with no gene match: 9. This CDR3 contains 14 residues.

Only a few counts were recorded for this clone. The chain uses TRBV5-8 and TRBJ1-2; D perhaps matches TRBD1 (6 bases). This CDR3 has 13 residues. V lost 5 bases and J 4 bases, leaving 12 bases between the germline ends. Germline V gene sequence: CDR1 SGHTS, CDR2 YDEGEE. The CDR3, as DNA: TGTGCCAGCAGGTTCAGGGGATCCTATGGCTACACCTTC. Its translation: CASRFRGSYGYTF.

The chain carries TRBV7-2 and TRBJ1-2, with TRBD1 matching 7 bases. This CDR3 contains 13 residues. V dropped 5 bases and J dropped 5; count of bases not matched to a gene: 5. Germline CDR1 is SGHTA and CDR2 is FQGNSA. DNA for the CDR3: TGTGCCAGCAGCCCCGGGACAGCTTATGGCTACACCTTC. It translates to CASSPGTAYGYTF.

The chain carries TRBV27 and TRBJ2-2; 7 nucleotides align to TRBD1. V shed 6 bases, J shed 5 bases, and the junction held 15 bases outside the gene matches. Germline lookup yields CDR1 MNHEY and CDR2 SMNVEV (reference sequence). The CDR3 runs to 17 residues. The CDR3 sequence is CASRTYTGAGKTGELFF. The CDR3 DNA reads as TGTGCCAGCAGGACCTATACAGGGGCGGGTAAAACCGGGGAGCTGTTTTTT.

The rearrangement uses TRBV29-1 and TRBJ1-2; D is undetermined. Germline lookup yields CDR1 SQVTM and CDR2 ANQGSEA. The CDR3 contains 13 residues. The germline V and J ends were trimmed by 1 base and 2 bases, with 8 bases remaining between them. The CDR3: CSVEGGENYGYTF. The CDR3 region has the DNA TGCAGCGTTGAAGGGGGAGAAAACTATGGCTACACCTTC.

This chain joins TRBV27 and TRBJ2-1; D perhaps matches TRBD1 (5 bases). V was shortened by 3 bases and J by 10 bases, with 22 bases between the two germline ends. This CDR3 contains 16 residues. Germline V gene sequence: CDR1 MNHEY, CDR2 SMNVEV (reference sequence). The CDR3 DNA follows: TGTGCCAGCAGTTTTTGGGGCGCAGTCCAAGCGTCGGAGCAGTTCTTC. It is translated as CASSFWGAVQASEQFF.

This clone has more than one count but fewer than ten. This chain connects TRBV6-5 to TRBJ1-2; the match to TRBD1 covers 10 bases. The length of the CDR3 is 16 residues. Germline V gene lookup returns CDR1 MNHEY and CDR2 SVGAGI. V lost 4 bases to trimming and J lost 2 bases; unmatched junction nucleotides: 7. The CDR3 is CASSFTDRGLNYGYTF. The CDR3 DNA follows: TGTGCCAGCAGTTTCACAGACAGGGGGCTAAACTATGGCTACACCTTC.

V gene TRBV18 combines with J gene TRBJ1-5; 7 positions agree with TRBD1. The V and J ends lost 4 bases and 3 bases, in that order; junction bases with no gene match: 9. The CDR3 covers 16 residues. Germline V gene lookup returns CDR1 KGHSH and CDR2 LQKENI. The CDR3 here is CASSRRGDRVNQPQHF. CDR3 DNA sequence: TGTGCCAGCTCACGTAGGGGTGACAGGGTCAATCAGCCCCAGCATTTT.

The genes are TRBV27 and TRBJ2-1; TRBD2 agrees at 8 bases. The CDR3 consists of 12 residues. Germline CDR1 is MNHEY and CDR2 is SMNVEV (reference sequence). V lost 6 bases to trimming and J lost 15 bases; unmatched junction nucleotides: 10. Written as DNA, the CDR3 is TGTGCCAGCAGGCAAGGGAGCGGGAGCGGGTTCTTC. Its protein is CASRQGSGSGFF.

The chain is built from TRBV10-3 and TRBJ2-2; D perhaps matches TRBD2 (5 bases). The germline CDR1 and CDR2 sequences are ENHRY and SYGVKD. Trimming left V 8 bases short and J 7 bases short, with 11 bases between. The CDR3 extends over 12 amino acids. CDR3 residues: CAIRTVIGELFF. The CDR3 region has the DNA TGTGCCATCCGGACTGTAATCGGGGAGCTGTTTTTT.

The chain employs TRBV7-7 and TRBJ2-1; 9 bases fit TRBD2. The length of the CDR3 is 15 residues. CDR1 SSHAT and CDR2 FNYEAQ come from the germline V gene (reference sequence). J gave up 4 bases and V 1 base, and 2 bases lay outside the gene matches. In DNA, the CDR3 is TGTGCCAGCAGCTTAGAAGCGGGGGGTTACAATGAGCAGTTCTTC. Its protein product is CASSLEAGGYNEQFF.

The chain links TRBV5-1 to TRBJ2-2; D may be TRBD2 (6 bases). Germline CDR1 is SGHRS and CDR2 is YFSETQ. The CDR3 sequence is 14 residues long. V was pared by 9 bases and J by 2 bases, with 14 bases between. The CDR3 bases are TGCGCCACCTCGGGGGTGGGAAACACCGGGGAGCTGTTTTTT. Its translation: CATSGVGNTGELFF.

The rearrangement uses TRBV15 and TRBJ2-3, with 7 bases matching TRBD1. Germline values: CDR1 LNHNV, CDR2 YYDKDF (reference sequence). The CDR3 covers 17 residues. The V segment lost 5 bases and the J segment 4 bases; nucleotides outside the gene matches: 15. The CDR3 protein is CATSDHRGENRPDTQYF. The CDR3 coding sequence is TGTGCCACCAGCGACCACAGGGGTGAAAATCGTCCAGATACGCAGTATTTT.

The gene calls are TRBV7-8 and TRBJ1-1; D gene uncertain. Germline CDR1 reads SGHVS; CDR2 reads FQNEAQ. The CDR3 is 13 residues long. With 7 bases removed from V and 8 bases from J, the gap between germline ends came to 17 bases. Written as DNA, the CDR3 is TGTGCCAGCACCCCGTCGGGAGCCGCAGAAGCTTTCTTT. Amino acids: CASTPSGAAEAFF.

The chain employs TRBV13 and TRBJ2-5; 8 bases fit TRBD2. The J call is uncertain, as TRBJ2-7 better fits the DNA end. The CDR3 length is 15 residues. CDR1 is PRHDT and CDR2 is FYEKMQ in the germline V gene (reference sequence). The CDR3 DNA sequence: TGTGCCAGCAGCTTAAGAAGCGGGAGTCTCCACGAGCAGTACTTC. This encodes CASSLRSGSLHEQYF.

The chain combines TRBV28 with TRBJ1-2; 9 nucleotides align to TRBD1. The CDR3 has 17 residues. V lost 3 bases to trimming and J lost 5 bases; unmatched junction nucleotides: 13. CDR1 MDHEN and CDR2 SYDVKM come from the germline V gene. The CDR3 DNA is TGTGCCAGCAGTTTCTTACTACCGGGACAGGGCAAATATGGCTACACCTTC. Its protein product is CASSFLLPGQGKYGYTF.

About this clone: One end of the junction is discordant with germline, which a read error may explain. The chain links TRBV7-9 to TRBJ2-3, with D maybe TRBD1 (6 bases). CDR3 length equals 16 residues. The germline CDR1 and CDR2 sequences are SEHNR and FQNEAQ (reference sequence). In DNA form, the CDR3 reads TGTTCCAGCAGCCCTCGGCAGGGGAATGTGGGAGATACGCAGTATTTT. Protein: CSSSPRQGNVGDTQYF.

This clone was observed a single time. This chain connects TRBV6-5 to TRBJ1-6, with D uncertain. Germline V lookup: CDR1 MNHEY, CDR2 SVGAGI. The CDR3 spans 15 residues. Trimming left V 2 bases short and J 7 bases short, with 12 bases between. CDR3 region: CASSYKAGGNSPLHF. The CDR3, as DNA: TGTGCCAGCAGTTACAAGGCGGGAGGGAATTCACCCCTCCACTTT.

This clone has only one observation. The chain uses TRBV10-2 and TRBJ2-3; unclear D gene. CDR1 WSHSY and CDR2 SAAADI come from the germline V gene. V was trimmed by 2 bases and J by 2 bases, leaving 11 bases between them. The CDR3 is made up of 15 amino acids. The CDR3 protein is CASSEDKLSTDTQYF. The CDR3 nucleotides are TGCGCCAGCAGTGAGGATAAACTCTCCACAGATACGCAGTATTTT.

The chain uses TRBV28 and TRBJ2-7; 8 nucleotides line up with TRBD2. The junction had 4 bases not matched to a gene; V was cut back by 3 bases and J by 3 bases. The CDR3 length is 14 residues. The germline gives CDR1 MDHEN, CDR2 SYDVKM. The CDR3 loop is CASSFGGARYEQYF. The CDR3 DNA is TGTGCCAGCAGTTTCGGGGGGGCGCGCTACGAGCAGTACTTC. Drawing the rest from reference TRBV28 and TRBJ2-7, the complete variable domain is DVKVTQSSRYLVKRTGEKVFLECVQDMDHENMFWYRQDPGLGLRLIYFSYDVKMKEKGDIPEGYSVSREKKERFSLILESASTNQTSMYLCASSFGGARYEQYFGPGTRLTVT.

The rearrangement links TRBV7-9 to TRBJ2-2, with a tentative D call TRBD1 (6 bases). The V gene's germline CDR1 is SEHNR and CDR2 FQNEAQ (reference sequence). Trimming left V 1 base short and J 4 bases short, with 10 bases between. The CDR3 totals 15 residues. CDR3 DNA: TGTGCCAGCAGCTTAGGTGACAGGTCCACCGGGGAGCTGTTTTTT. Its protein is CASSLGDRSTGELFF.

This clone appeared a single time. The CDR3 coding sequence is TGTGCCTGGAGCCTAGCGGGAGTTGAAGAGCAGTTCTTC. The encoded protein is CAWSLAGVEEQFF. The rearrangement uses TRBV30 and TRBJ2-1; TRBD2 matches at 10 bases. The CDR3 length is 13 residues. V was clipped by 3 bases and J by 10 bases; unmatched bases: 6. Germline CDR1 is GTSNPN and CDR2 is SVGIG (reference sequence).